The T cell receptor (beta chain) described here comes from a study of Ad26.COV2.S vaccination and SARS-CoV-2 variants. Broader study findings: Vaccine recipients posted higher spike-specific TCR breadth than their placebo counterparts. Measurements of TCR breadth and depth may have given underestimates of the total T cell responses. After vaccination, substantial breadth of spike-specific CD8+ and CD4+ responses was reported.

Libraries were prepared by immunoSEQ multiplex PCR; TCRdb keeps only in-frame clonotypes and omits some of them. The table records 300,000 to 450,000 clones, approximately 90% of them present only once. Germline V gene sequence: CDR1 LGHDT, CDR2 YNNKEL (reference sequence). The V end was cut by 4 bases, the J end by 4 bases, with 10 bases between. The CDR3 totals 13 residues. Points on this clone: Its antigen remains unidentified.

This chain joins TRBV3-1 (or the pseudogene TRBV3-2) and TRBJ1-2; D unresolved. The sequence was obtained from a human donor who had recovered from COVID-19. The sample in question was peripheral blood, obtained after recovery from COVID-19. CDR3 residues: CASSPSRFYGYTF. CDR3 sequence (DNA): TGTGCCAGCAGCCCCTCGCGCTTCTATGGCTACACCTTC.